The rows below give T cell receptor beta chains drawn from one sample of a study of blood T cells in healthy people across ages. TCRdb reprocessed the 5' RACE reads via MiXCR and lists one record per CDR3 protein. The profile shows 1.5 million to 2 million distinct CDR3 sequences, around 35% of them singletons. Sequencing was carried out using blood. Receptors originate from a woman under 40 in good health. The CDR3 runs from the conserved cysteine through the conserved F or W. D genes are given only for firm matches. A clone size is listed for some rows: how often the clone was seen (once, few, many), or a class if it is expanded.

J	V	D	size	DNA	CDR3
TRBJ2-3	TRBV29-1	.	.	TGCAGCGTTGAAGAGGACTATAGCACAGATACGCAGTATTTT	CSVEEDYSTDTQYF
TRBJ1-2	TRBV4-1	.	.	TGCGCCAGCAGCCGCGTTGACCGGGGCTACACCTTC	CASSRVDRGYTF
TRBJ2-3	TRBV6-6	.	.	TGTGCCAGCACCCGGGAAATAGGCACAGATACGCAGTATTTT	CASTREIGTDTQYF
TRBJ2-7	TRBV28	.	few	TGTGCCAGCAGCTCCCCCCAGGGAGCGGGTCCGGGAAGCTACGAGCAGTACTTC	CASSSPQGAGPGSYEQYF
TRBJ2-7	TRBV28	TRBD1	.	TGTGCCAGCCTCGACAGGGGATCATACGAGCAGTACTTC	CASLDRGSYEQYF
TRBJ2-3	TRBV28	.	.	TGTGCCAGCAGGCAGGGGTTGGGCACAGATACGCAGTATTTT	CASRQGLGTDTQYF
TRBJ1-1	TRBV10-3	.	.	TGTGCCATCAGTGAAGACGGGGAGGCGAACACTGAAGCTTTCTTT	CAISEDGEANTEAFF
TRBJ2-7	TRBV20-1	TRBD1	.	TGCAGTGCAACGACAGGGGACACCACCTACGAGCAGTACTTC	CSATTGDTTYEQYF
TRBJ2-3	TRBV24-1	.	.	TGTGCCACCCGACGTAGCAGCACAGATACGCAGTATTTT	CATRRSSTDTQYF
TRBJ1-5	TRBV10-3	TRBD1	.	TGTGCCATCAGCGACGACAGGGGCAATCAGCCCCAGCATTTT	CAISDDRGNQPQHF
TRBJ2-5	TRBV3-1	TRBD2	.	TGTGCCAGCAGCCCCCGGGGAGCGGGGTCCGTTCTATGGCAAGAGACCCAGTACTTC	CASSPRGAGSVLWQETQYF
TRBJ2-7	TRBV28	TRBD2	many	TGTGCCAGCAGCGGACTAGCGGCGTACGAGCAGTACTTC	CASSGLAAYEQYF
TRBJ2-2	TRBV6-6	.	few	TGTGCCAGCGCACTAGACAGTTCGAACACCGGGGAGCTGTTTTTT	CASALDSSNTGELFF
TRBJ2-1	TRBV5-1	.	once	TGCGCCAGCAGCTTGGTGGATTGGGTGGGCGGCAAGCAGTTCTTC	CASSLVDWVGGKQFF
TRBJ2-1	TRBV2	.	.	TGTGCCAGCATAGGGGGTAGAGGACGATCCAATGAGCAGTTCTTC	CASIGGRGRSNEQFF
TRBJ2-1	TRBV27	TRBD1	.	TGTGCCAGCAGTGAATTCCACAGGGGTTACAATGAGCAGTTCTTC	CASSEFHRGYNEQFF
TRBJ1-1	TRBV4-2	.	few	TGTGCCAGCAGCCCTGGCGGGGGAGGAGACACTGAAGCTTTCTTT	CASSPGGGGDTEAFF
TRBJ2-5	TRBV30	.	few	TGTGCCTGGAGTGGGGGTTTCCAGACTCTCCAAGAGACCCAGTACTTC	CAWSGGFQTLQETQYF
TRBJ2-7	TRBV27	TRBD2	few	TGTGCCAGCAGTACGGGACTAGCGGGAGGTTACGAGCAGTACTTC	CASSTGLAGGYEQYF
TRBJ2-7	TRBV3-1	.	once	TGTGCCAGCAGCCTCAGGGCCGGTATTCGGAGTGAGCAGTACTTC	CASSLRAGIRSEQYF
TRBJ2-3	TRBV4-1	TRBD2	few	TGCGCCAGCAGCCAAGGCCTAGCGGGAGTTTTTAAGACAGATGCGCAGTATTTT	CASSQGLAGVFKTDAQYF
TRBJ1-1	TRBV27	TRBD1	few	TGTGCCAGCAGTTTGGGGCAGGGGGTTTGGAACACTGAAGCTTTCTTT	CASSLGQGVWNTEAFF
TRBJ2-1	TRBV13	.	.	TGTGCCAGCAGCCCGCGAGGGGGACTTAGTAGGGAGCAGTTCTTC	CASSPRGGLSREQFF
TRBJ2-3	TRBV20-1	TRBD2	few	TGCAGTCCAAAACGGACTAGCGGGGATGTAGATACGCAGTATTTT	CSPKRTSGDVDTQYF
TRBJ2-7	TRBV5-1	.	.	TGCGCCAGCAGCTTGCCAAGGGGGGACCCCGGCAACGAGCAGTACTTT	CASSLPRGDPGNEQYF
TRBJ2-1	TRBV24-1	TRBD2	.	TGTGCCACCAGTGACCAGACTAGCGGGATTTTCAATGAGCAGTTCTTC	CATSDQTSGIFNEQFF
TRBJ2-7	TRBV7-2	.	few	TGTGCCAGCACCGAAGTGGGGGGCCCCTACGAGCAGTACTTC	CASTEVGGPYEQYF
TRBJ2-5	TRBV3-1	TRBD2	few	TGTGCCAGCAGCCAAGTAGTTAGCGGGGGAGATCAAGAGACCCAGTACTTC	CASSQVVSGGDQETQYF
TRBJ2-3	TRBV7-9	TRBD2	.	TGTGCCAGCAGCTTAACCGCCGAACCCGGGACTAGAAGTTACACGCAGTATTTT	CASSLTAEPGTRSYTQYF
TRBJ2-1	TRBV7-2	.	.	TGTGCCAGCAGCTTAGCGAATCCGGGAGAGCAGTTCTTC	CASSLANPGEQFF
TRBJ1-5	TRBV5-1	TRBD1	once	TGCGCCAGCAGCTCGGGGCTGACAGGGGGCAATCAGCCCCAGCATTTT	CASSSGLTGGNQPQHF
TRBJ1-6	TRBV20-1	.	.	TGCAGTGCTAGCCCTCAGCTATTCTATAATTCACCCCTCCACTTT	CSASPQLFYNSPLHF
TRBJ1-1	TRBV5-1	.	many	TGCGCCAGCAGCTTAGACGAGGACCGGAGACGTGAAGCTTTCTTT	CASSLDEDRRREAFF
TRBJ2-7	TRBV7-3	TRBD2	.	TGTGCCCTTCCGGCGGCGACTAGCGGCGAGCAGTACTTC	CALPAATSGEQYF
TRBJ2-3	TRBV10-2	TRBD2	.	TGCGCCAGCGGGGGACTAGCTGAGTACACAGATACGCAGTATTTT	CASGGLAEYTDTQYF
TRBJ2-7	TRBV20-1	.	few	TGCAGTGCTAGTTTGAAGCCGGGGGCCTACGAGCAGTACTTC	CSASLKPGAYEQYF
TRBJ2-7	TRBV7-2	.	.	TGTGCCAGCAGCTTAGAGGGGGGGTGGAACGAGCAGTACTTC	CASSLEGGWNEQYF
TRBJ2-1	TRBV7-9	TRBD1	.	TGTGCCAGCAGCGACGGACAGGGGGCCCACAATGAGCAGTTCTTC	CASSDGQGAHNEQFF
TRBJ1-4	TRBV7-9	.	.	TGTGCCAGCAGCCCTGGGGAGGCAACTAATGAAAAACTGTTTTTT	CASSPGEATNEKLFF
TRBJ1-2	TRBV4-1	.	few	TGCGCCAGCAGCCAAGATAGGTTGGAGACCATTATTGATCCTGGCTACACCTTC	CASSQDRLETIIDPGYTF
TRBJ1-1	TRBV29-1	TRBD1	few	TGCAGCGTTGTTCTAACAGGGGCAGCTTTCTTT	CSVVLTGAAFF
TRBJ2-7	TRBV20-1	.	.	TGCAGTGTGCTCGGGCCGAGGACCTACGAGCAGTACTTC	CSVLGPRTYEQYF
TRBJ2-1	TRBV3-1	.	few	TGTGCCAGCAGCCAAGAAGCTAGTCGTTGGTTCTTC	CASSQEASRWFF
TRBJ2-3	TRBV20-1	TRBD1	.	TGCAGTGCTTACGACAGGGGGCCCCCAGATACGCAGTATTTT	CSAYDRGPPDTQYF
TRBJ2-1	TRBV20-1	TRBD1	.	TGCAGTGCTAGAGATACAGGGGGCCGCCCGTTCTTC	CSARDTGGRPFF
TRBJ1-2	TRBV29-1	TRBD1	many	TGCAGCGTTGAGGGACAGGGCGGAGGCTACACCTTC	CSVEGQGGGYTF
TRBJ1-1	TRBV15	.	.	TGTGCCACCAGCGGGGCCGGCCACACTGAAGCTTTCTTT	CATSGAGHTEAFF
TRBJ1-6	TRBV5-4	.	few	TGTGCCAGCAGCGACAGCAGCTCCTATAATTCACCCCTCCACTTT	CASSDSSSYNSPLHF
TRBJ1-2	TRBV5-1	.	.	TGCGCCAGCAGCACGGGGAAAGGTGGCTACACCTTC	CASSTGKGGYTF
TRBJ2-7	TRBV20-1	.	once	TGCAGTGCTTCCCCTCACTACGAGCAGTACTTC	CSASPHYEQYF
TRBJ2-7	TRBV12-3/TRBV12-4	.	few	TGTGCCAGCAGTGACGGGACTTTCTACGAGCAGTACTTC	CASSDGTFYEQYF
TRBJ2-1	TRBV2	TRBD1	.	TGTGCCCGGAAATCGGACAGGGGCCGTTACAATGAGCAGTTCTTC	CARKSDRGRYNEQFF
TRBJ1-2	TRBV29-1	.	few	TGCAGCGTCGTCCGGGACGGAGGAAACTATGGCTACACCTTC	CSVVRDGGNYGYTF